This TCR beta chain was sequenced for a study of T cell repertoires in cytomegalovirus infection. Study in general: In public TCR beta signatures, there were indications of both CMV infection and matching HLA type.

The sample holds a few counts of this clonotype. The antigen is undetermined. CDR1 and CDR2 from the germline V gene are KGHSH and LQKENI. The CDR3 length is 14 residues. The V end lost 3 bases, the J end lost 9 bases, and 15 bases lay between the germline ends. TCRdb itself ran the reads through MiXCR, one entry per CDR3 protein. The sample includes roughly 730,000 distinct CDR3 sequences, roughly a third of them seen just once. Overall study results and limits: The cumulative frequency of public TCR beta families distinguished individuals who carried CMV together with the relevant HLA. CMV-specific TCR beta clonotypes restricted by HLA-C dominated the ex vivo response.

Source: cultured PBMCs, taken from culture after CMV antigen stimulation. The gene calls are TRBV18 and TRBJ2-4; TRBD1 or TRBD2 may be the D gene (5 bases each). This clonotype was obtained from a human donor in good health (CMV status not recorded). Some clones in this sample may be carry-over from other donors' samples. Here the CDR3 reads CASSPGTDGGIQYF. DNA for the CDR3: TGTGCCAGCTCACCTGGGACCGACGGCGGCATTCAGTACTTC.